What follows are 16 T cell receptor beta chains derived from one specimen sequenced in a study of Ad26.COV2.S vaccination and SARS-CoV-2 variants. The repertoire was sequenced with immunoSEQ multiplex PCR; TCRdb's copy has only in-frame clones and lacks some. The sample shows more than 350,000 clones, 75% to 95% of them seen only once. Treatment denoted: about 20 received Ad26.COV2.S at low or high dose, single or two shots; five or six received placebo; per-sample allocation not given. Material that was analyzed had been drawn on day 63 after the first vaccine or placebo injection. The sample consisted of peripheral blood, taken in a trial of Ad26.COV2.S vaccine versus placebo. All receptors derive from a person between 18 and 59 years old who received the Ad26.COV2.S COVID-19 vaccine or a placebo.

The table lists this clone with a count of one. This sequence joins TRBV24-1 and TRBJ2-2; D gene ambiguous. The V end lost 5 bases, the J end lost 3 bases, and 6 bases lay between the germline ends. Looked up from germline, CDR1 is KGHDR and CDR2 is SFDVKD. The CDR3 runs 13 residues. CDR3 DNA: TGTGCCACCAGTGTACCTTACACCGGGGAGCTGTTTTTT. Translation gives CATSVPYTGELFF.

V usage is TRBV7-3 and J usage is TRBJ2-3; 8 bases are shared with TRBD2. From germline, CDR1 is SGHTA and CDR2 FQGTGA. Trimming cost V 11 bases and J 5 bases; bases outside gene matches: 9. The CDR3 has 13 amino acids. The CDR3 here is CASTGGPIDTQYF. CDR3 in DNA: TGTGCCTCGACGGGAGGGCCTATAGATACGCAGTATTTT.

The CDR3 nucleotides are TGTGCCAGCAGCTTAGAGGGGACAGGGTTCTACGAGCAGTACTTC. As protein: CASSLEGTGFYEQYF. The V gene is TRBV11-2, the J gene TRBJ2-7; 9 bases fit TRBD1. Germline V gene sequence: CDR1 SGHAT, CDR2 FQNNGV. Trimming at V came to 0 bases and at J to 3 bases, leaving 3 bases not matched to a gene. The CDR3 contains 15 residues. The full variable domain, completed using reference TRBV11-2 and TRBJ2-7, is EAGVAQSPRYKIIEKRQSVAFWCNPISGHATLYWYQQILGQGPKLLIQFQNNGVVDDSQLPKDRFSAERLKGVDSTLKIQPAKLEDSAVYLCASSLEGTGFYEQYFGPGTRLTVT.

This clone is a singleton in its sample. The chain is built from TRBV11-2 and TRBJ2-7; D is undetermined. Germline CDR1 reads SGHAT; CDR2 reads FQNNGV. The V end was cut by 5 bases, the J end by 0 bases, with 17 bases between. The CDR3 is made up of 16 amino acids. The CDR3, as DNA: TGTGCCAGCAGCCAATGGGGTGCGGTCAGCTCCTACGAGCAGTACTTC. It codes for CASSQWGAVSSYEQYF.

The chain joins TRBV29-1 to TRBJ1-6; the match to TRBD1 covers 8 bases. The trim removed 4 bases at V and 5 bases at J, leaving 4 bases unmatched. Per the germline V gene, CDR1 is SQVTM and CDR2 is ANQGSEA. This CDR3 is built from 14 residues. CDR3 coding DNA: TGCAGCGTTGGGACAGGGACCAATAATTCACCCCTCCACTTT. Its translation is CSVGTGTNNSPLHF. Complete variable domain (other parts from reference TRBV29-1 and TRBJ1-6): SAVISQKPSRDICQRGTSLTIQCQVDSQVTMMFWYRQQPGQSLTLIATANQGSEATYESGFVIDKFPISRPNLTFSTLTVSNMSPEDSSIYLCSVGTGTNNSPLHFGNGTRLTVT.

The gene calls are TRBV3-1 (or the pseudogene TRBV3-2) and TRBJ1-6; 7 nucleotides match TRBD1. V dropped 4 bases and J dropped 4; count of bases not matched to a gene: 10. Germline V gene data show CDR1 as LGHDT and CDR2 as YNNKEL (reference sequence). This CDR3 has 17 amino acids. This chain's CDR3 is CASSPNRGQSYNSPLHF. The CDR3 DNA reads TGTGCCAGCAGCCCCAACAGGGGCCAGAGTTATAATTCACCCCTCCACTTT.

The CDR3, as DNA: TGTGCCAGCAGTTCGACGGGACAGATGAACACTGAAGCTTTCTTT. It is translated as CASSSTGQMNTEAFF. V is TRBV6-5 and J is TRBJ1-1; 7 bases line up with TRBD1. This CDR3 contains 15 residues. The V and J ends lost 4 bases and 0 bases, in that order; junction bases with no gene match: 5. The V gene's germline CDR1 is MNHEY and CDR2 SVGAGI.

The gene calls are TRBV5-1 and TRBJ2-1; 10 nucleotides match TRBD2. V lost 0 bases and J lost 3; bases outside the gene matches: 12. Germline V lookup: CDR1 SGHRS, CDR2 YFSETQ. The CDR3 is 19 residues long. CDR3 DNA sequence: TGCGCCAGCAGCTTGGTAGTAGCGGGAGGACTACCCCACTACAATGAGCAGTTCTTC. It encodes CASSLVVAGGLPHYNEQFF.

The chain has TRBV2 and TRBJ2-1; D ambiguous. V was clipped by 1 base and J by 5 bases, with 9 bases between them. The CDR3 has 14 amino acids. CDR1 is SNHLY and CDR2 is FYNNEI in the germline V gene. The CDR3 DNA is TGTGCCAGCAGTGAAGTACGAGCAAACAATGAGCAGTTCTTC. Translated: CASSEVRANNEQFF.

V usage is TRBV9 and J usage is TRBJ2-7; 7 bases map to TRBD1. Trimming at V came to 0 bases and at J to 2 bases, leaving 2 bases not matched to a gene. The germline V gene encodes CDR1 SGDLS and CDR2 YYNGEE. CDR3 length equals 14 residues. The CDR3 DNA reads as TGTGCCAGCAGCGTAGGTGGGACAGCCTACGAGCAGTACTTC. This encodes CASSVGGTAYEQYF.

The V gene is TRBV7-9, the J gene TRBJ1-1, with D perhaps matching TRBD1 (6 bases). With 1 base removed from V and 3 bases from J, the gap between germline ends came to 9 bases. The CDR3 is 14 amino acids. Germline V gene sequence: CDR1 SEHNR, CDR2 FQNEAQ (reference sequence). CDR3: CASSLGQVYTEAFF. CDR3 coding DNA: TGTGCCAGCAGCTTAGGACAGGTGTACACTGAAGCTTTCTTT.

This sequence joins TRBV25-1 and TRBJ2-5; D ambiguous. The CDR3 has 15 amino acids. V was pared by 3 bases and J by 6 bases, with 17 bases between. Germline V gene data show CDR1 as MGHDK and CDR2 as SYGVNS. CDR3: CASSDGVETAKTQYF. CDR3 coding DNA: TGTGCCAGCAGTGATGGCGTTGAGACCGCAAAGACCCAGTACTTC.

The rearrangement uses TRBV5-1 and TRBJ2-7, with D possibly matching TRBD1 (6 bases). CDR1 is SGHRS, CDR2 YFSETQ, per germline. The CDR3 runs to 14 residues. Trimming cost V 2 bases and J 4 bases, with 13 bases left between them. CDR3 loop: CASSFSRQGYEQYF. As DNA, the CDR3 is TGCGCCAGCAGCTTTTCGCGGCAGGGGTACGAGCAGTACTTC.

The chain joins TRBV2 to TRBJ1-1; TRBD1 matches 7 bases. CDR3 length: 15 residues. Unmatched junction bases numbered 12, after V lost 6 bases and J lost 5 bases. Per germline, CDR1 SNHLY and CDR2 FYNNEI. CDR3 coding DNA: TGTGCCAGCAGCGGGCTCGACAGGGATTGGACTGAAGCTTTCTTT. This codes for CASSGLDRDWTEAFF. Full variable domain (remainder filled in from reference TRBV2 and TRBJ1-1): EPEVTQTPSHQVTQMGQEVILRCVPISNHLYFYWYRQILGQKVEFLVSFYNNEISEKSEIFDDQFSVERPDGSNFTLKIRSTKLEDSAMYFCASSGLDRDWTEAFFGQGTRLTVV.

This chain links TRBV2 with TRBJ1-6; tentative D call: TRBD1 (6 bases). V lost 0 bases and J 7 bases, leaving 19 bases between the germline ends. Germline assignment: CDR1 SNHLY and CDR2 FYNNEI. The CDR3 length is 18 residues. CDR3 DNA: TGTGCCAGCAGTGAAGCTATATGGGTCGGCAGGGGAAATTCACCCCTCCACTTT. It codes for CASSEAIWVGRGNSPLHF.

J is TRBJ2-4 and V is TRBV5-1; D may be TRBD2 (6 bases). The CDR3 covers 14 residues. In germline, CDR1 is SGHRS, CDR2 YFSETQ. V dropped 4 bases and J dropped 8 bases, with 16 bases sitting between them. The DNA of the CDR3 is TGCGCCAGCAGCGACCGTAATTGGGAGGACATTCAGTACTTC. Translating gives CASSDRNWEDIQYF.